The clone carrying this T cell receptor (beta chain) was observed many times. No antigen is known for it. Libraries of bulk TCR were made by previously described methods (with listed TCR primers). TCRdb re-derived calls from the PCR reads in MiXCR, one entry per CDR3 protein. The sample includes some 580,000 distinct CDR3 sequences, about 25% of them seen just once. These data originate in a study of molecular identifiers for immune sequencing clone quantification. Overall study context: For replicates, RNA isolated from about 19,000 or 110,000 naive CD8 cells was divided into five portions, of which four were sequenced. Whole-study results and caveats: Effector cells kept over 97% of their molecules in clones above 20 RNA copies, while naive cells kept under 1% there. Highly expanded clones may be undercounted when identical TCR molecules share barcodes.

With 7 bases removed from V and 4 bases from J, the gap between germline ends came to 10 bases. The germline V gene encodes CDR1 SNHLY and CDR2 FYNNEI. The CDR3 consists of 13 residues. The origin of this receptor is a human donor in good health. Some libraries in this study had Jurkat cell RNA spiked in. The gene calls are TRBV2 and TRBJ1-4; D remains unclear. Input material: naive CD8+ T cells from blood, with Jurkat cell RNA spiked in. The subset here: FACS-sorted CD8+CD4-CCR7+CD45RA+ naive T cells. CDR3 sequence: CASMDGNNEKLFF. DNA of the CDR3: TGTGCCAGCATGGACGGAAATAATGAAAAACTGTTTTTT.